What follows describes a single T cell receptor (beta chain). Participants were aged 18 to 89 years from roughly 25 US areas. Participant reports of clinical history set cohort assignment. Symptom resolution, clearance, or two negative PCRs marked the recovered donors of Cohort 3. This sample stems from a study of blood T cell repertoires in COVID-19. On the study more broadly: PBMCs, B-cell-depleted T cells, or T cells were the source of the cDNA or gDNA that made up the material.

Assay used: immunoSEQ multiplex PCR; TCRdb lists only in-frame clones, some missing. The data show roughly 340,000 clones, around 89% seen once. This CDR3 is built from 12 residues. V was cut by 8 bases and J by 4 bases, with 9 bases left in between. The germline CDR1 and CDR2 sequences are MDHEN and SYDVKM. This chain links TRBV28 with TRBJ1-5; D is possibly TRBD1 (6 bases). The clonotype originates from a man between 18 and 35 years old who had recovered from COVID-19. The source material was PBMCs or T cells enriched from blood (not recorded which). DNA for the CDR3: TGTGCCAGCGATACAGGGAATCAGCCCCAGCATTTT. The encoded protein is CASDTGNQPQHF.